This TCR beta chain was sequenced for a study of T cell responses to AZD1222 COVID-19 vaccine listed by TCRdb under 2021. Regarding the study in general: AZD1222 recipients with second doses at about 4 weeks or about 12 weeks were pooled, because spike-specific TCR depth and breadth did not differ between schedules. A total of about 230 trial participants underwent TCR sequencing, of whom about 210 received two doses of AZD1222 and about 25 received two doses of the MenACWY control vaccine. Enrollment into the trials was organized by age into subgroups of 18-55, 56-69 and 70-plus years, and those subgroups contained roughly 150, 30 and 60 TCR-sequenced participants, respectively. Here is what the overall study found, with its caveats: Because no samples from the day 14 peak response were available, repertoires could be characterized only after the peak T cell response. CD4 TCRs associated with the vaccine covered the entire spike protein, and the dominant responses were in regions 160-218 and 743-854. Participants were mostly white British, with more females than males. The authors suggested clonal diversity may have been underestimated. Epitopes outside the regions mutated in the B.1.351 and B.1.1.7 variants were reportedly recognized by nearly half of the unique spike-specific TCRs. After two AZD1222 doses, spike-specific TCR breadth and depth were significantly higher than at day 0 and than in MenACWY recipients. The 56-69-year group was small, and its depth increase did not reach significance, likely because of low power. Conclusions about previously exposed vaccinees are limited, since just six AZD1222 recipients were seropositive for SARS-CoV-2 at baseline.

Notes on this clone: Its recognized antigen is unknown. No quality values exist for individual bases; no much larger clone is one base distant.

The CDR1 and CDR2 encoded by the germline V gene are MDHEN and SYDVKM. The junction carries 16 bases between V and J, which are trimmed by 7 bases and 4 bases respectively. From cysteine to phenylalanine, the CDR3 is 14 amino acids long. CDR3 DNA only is kept here, 42 bases in frame from base 1. The CDR3 regions of human TCRbeta chains were analyzed by immunosequencing. The paper's data handling went like this. TCRs in the repertoires were compared against a reference library of SARS-CoV-2-specific TCRs that had been generated with the MIRA antigen-specificity platform. Breadth was defined as the fraction of unique TCRs that were SARS-CoV-2-associated. Depth was defined as the fraction of total T cells that were SARS-CoV-2-associated. Using the MIRA data, every spike-specific TCR was mapped to the spike region that the TCR reacted to and assigned to either a CD4 or a CD8 class. Log10-transformed breadth and depth values were compared by one-way ANOVA with Sidak's multiple comparisons tests. What TCRdb holds here is the immuneACCESS table cut down to in-frame rearrangements. Part of the clones is not present; checked against another copy, under half of the missing clones reflect an unresolved V gene, and the others are unexplained. Clone size and V and J calls were adopted from that table, with D and trimming inferred from the DNA. This sample is represented by 130,000 or so clones; around 87% of them were singletons. Of the sample, more than 2.5% is held by the ten largest clones.

Sample time point, as interpreted from the label and publication: baseline before first vaccination. Samples from vaccinated people were obtained from the UK trials COV001 and COV002, which included a single-blind randomized controlled phase 2/3 trial of AZD1222 (ChAdOx1 nCoV-19) in healthy adults. For TCRbeta chain sequencing, PBMC samples from trial participants were taken at day 0 and at day 28 after the second dose. This receptor was obtained from an adult in good health. The starting material was peripheral blood, obtained on day 0 of AZD1222 vaccination. The chain links TRBV28 with TRBJ1-2; the D gene assignment is ambiguous. The DNA sequence reads TGTGCCAGCACCCTGACCGGTACTATCTATGGCTACACCTTC. Protein translation: CASTLTGTIYGYTF.